The T cell receptor beta chain under discussion was sequenced for a study of CD8+CD57+ T cells in acquired aplastic anemia. Points from the study as a whole: Simpson's diversity of CD8+ cells was not significantly different in patients compared with controls. Patients shared approximately 30 CD8+ CDR3 sequences with controls.

With regard to this clonotype: What it recognizes is unknown.

Previously, flow cytometry had revealed CD8+CD57+ cell expansion in the patients chosen for sequencing. Among the patients, all had severe acquired aplastic anemia. Sampling of blood occurred while the patients had still received no therapy. The CDR3 is 15 residues long. CDR1 and CDR2 (germline): SGHTA, FQGTGA. The use of genomic DNA as template underpinned the TCR beta VDJ and CDR3 profiling. Using its own MiXCR run on the reads, TCRdb lists one record per CDR3 protein. Among some 200,000 distinct CDR3 sequences listed, less than 75% were seen once. The gene calls are TRBV7-3 and TRBJ2-1, with a tentative D call TRBD2 (6 bases). The better agreement between TRBJ2-5 and the DNA end casts doubt on the J call. The specimen was sorted CD4+, CD8+, or CD8+CD57+ T cells (not recorded which) from PBMCs. The receptor was derived from a human donor with aplastic anemia. CDR3 amino acids: CASSPTRGWDEAQYF. In DNA form, the CDR3 reads TGTGCCAGCAGCCCAACCCGGGGGTGGGACGAGGCCCAGTACTTC.